Here is one T cell receptor beta chain with its context. The junction shows a germline mismatch at one end, possibly a read error. In the authors' methods: Amplification with reference gene primers provided the estimates of nucleated cell counts. TCRdb's table, derived via immunoSEQ multiplex PCR, lists solely in-frame clones and lacks some. V and J calls plus clone size are reproduced from that table; the DNA served to infer D and trimming. There are roughly 91,000 clones in the sample; around 84% occur only once, and roughly 2% lies in the top ten. The data stem from a study of blood T cell repertoires in COVID-19. Background on the study: Acute and convalescent COVID-19 samples came from the United States, Italy and Spain. PBMCs, B-cell-depleted T cells, or T cells provided the cDNA or gDNA that made up the material.

Germline V lookup: CDR1 MNHNY, CDR2 SVGAGI (reference sequence). The CDR3 is made up of 12 amino acids. The V gene is TRBV6-6, the J gene TRBJ2-1; no definite D call. This clonotype originated in a man in his sixties or seventies with active or convalescent COVID-19. The material sequenced was peripheral blood. The CDR3 region has the DNA TGTGCCAGCAGCTCCTCCTCCAATGAGCAGTTCTTC. Residues: CASSSSSNEQFF.